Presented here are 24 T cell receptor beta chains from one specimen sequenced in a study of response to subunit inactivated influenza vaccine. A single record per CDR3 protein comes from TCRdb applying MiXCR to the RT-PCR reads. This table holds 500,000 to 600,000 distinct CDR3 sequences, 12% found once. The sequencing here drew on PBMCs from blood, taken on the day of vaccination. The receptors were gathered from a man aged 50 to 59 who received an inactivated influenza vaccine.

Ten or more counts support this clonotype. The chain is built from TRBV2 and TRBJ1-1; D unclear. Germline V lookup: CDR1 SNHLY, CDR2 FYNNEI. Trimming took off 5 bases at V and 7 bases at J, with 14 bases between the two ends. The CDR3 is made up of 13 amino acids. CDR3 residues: CASSYDMSNEAFF. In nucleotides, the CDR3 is TGTGCCAGCAGTTATGACATGAGCAATGAAGCTTTCTTT. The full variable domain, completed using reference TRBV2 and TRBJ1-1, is EPEVTQTPSHQVTQMGQEVILRCVPISNHLYFYWYRQILGQKVEFLVSFYNNEISEKSEIFDDQFSVERPDGSNFTLKIRSTKLEDSAMYFCASSYDMSNEAFFGQGTRLTVV.

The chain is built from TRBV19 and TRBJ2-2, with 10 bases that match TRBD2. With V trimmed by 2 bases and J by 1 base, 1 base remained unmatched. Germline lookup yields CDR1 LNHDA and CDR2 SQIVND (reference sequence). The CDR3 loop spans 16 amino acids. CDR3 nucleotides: TGTGCCAGTAGTATAACTAGCGGGAAGAACACCGGGGAGCTGTTTTTT. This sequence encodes CASSITSGKNTGELFF. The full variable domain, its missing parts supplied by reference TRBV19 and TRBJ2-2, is DGGITQSPKYLFRKEGQNVTLSCEQNLNHDAMYWYRQDPGQGLRLIYYSQIVNDFQKGDIAEGYSVSREKKESFPLTVTSAQKNPTAFYLCASSITSGKNTGELFFGEGSRLTVL.

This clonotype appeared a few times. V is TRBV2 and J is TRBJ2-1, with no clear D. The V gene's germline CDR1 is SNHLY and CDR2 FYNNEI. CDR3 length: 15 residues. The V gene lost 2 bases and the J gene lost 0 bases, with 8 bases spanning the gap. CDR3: CASSERQSSYNEQFF. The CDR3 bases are TGTGCCAGCAGTGAACGGCAGAGCTCCTACAATGAGCAGTTCTTC.

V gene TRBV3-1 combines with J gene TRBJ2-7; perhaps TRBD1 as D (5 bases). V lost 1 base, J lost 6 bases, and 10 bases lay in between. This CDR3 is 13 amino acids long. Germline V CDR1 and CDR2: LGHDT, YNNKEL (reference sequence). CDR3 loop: CASSQVLGAEQYF. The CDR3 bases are TGTGCCAGCAGCCAAGTTCTAGGGGCCGAGCAGTACTTC.

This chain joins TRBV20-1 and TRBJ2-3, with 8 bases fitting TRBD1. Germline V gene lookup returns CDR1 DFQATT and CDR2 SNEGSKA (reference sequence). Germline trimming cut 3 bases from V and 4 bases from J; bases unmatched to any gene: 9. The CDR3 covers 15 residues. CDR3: CSASAGGAGPDTQYF. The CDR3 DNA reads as TGCAGTGCTAGTGCAGGGGGCGCGGGTCCAGATACGCAGTATTTT.

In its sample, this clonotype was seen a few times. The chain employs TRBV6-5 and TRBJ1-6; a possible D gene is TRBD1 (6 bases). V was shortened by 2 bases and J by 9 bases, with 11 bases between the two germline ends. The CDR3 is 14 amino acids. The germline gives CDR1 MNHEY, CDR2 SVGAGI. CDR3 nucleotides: TGTGCCAGCAGTTACGGGGGGGCAGGTTCACCCCTCCACTTT. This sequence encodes CASSYGGAGSPLHF.

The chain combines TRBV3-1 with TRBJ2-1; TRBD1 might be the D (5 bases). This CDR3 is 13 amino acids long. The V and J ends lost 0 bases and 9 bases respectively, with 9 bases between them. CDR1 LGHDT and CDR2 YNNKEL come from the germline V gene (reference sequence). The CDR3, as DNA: TGTGCCAGCAGCCAAGACAGGGTGGCTGAGCAGTTCTTC. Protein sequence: CASSQDRVAEQFF.

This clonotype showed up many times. DNA of the CDR3: TGTGCCAGCAGTCCCGCGGGGGGTTTGGGCAAAAACATTCAGTACTTC. Its protein is CASSPAGGLGKNIQYF. The V gene is TRBV28, the J gene TRBJ2-4; 8 positions agree with TRBD2. Trimming took 5 bases from V and 3 from J; bases not matched to a gene: 9. The CDR3 has 16 residues. Germline CDR1 and CDR2: MDHEN and SYDVKM.

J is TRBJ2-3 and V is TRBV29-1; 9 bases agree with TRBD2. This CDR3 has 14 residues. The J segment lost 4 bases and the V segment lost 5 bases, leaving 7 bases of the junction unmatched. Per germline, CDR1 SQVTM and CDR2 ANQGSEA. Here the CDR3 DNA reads TGCAGCGTTTTAGCGGGAGATGTGCCAGATACGCAGTATTTT. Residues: CSVLAGDVPDTQYF.

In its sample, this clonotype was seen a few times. In DNA, the CDR3 is TGTGCCAGCAGTTTTCTTACTGAGCAGTTCTTC. Its protein is CASSFLTEQFF. This chain uses TRBV12-3 or TRBV12-4 with TRBJ2-1; no definite D call. The V and J ends lost 3 bases and 9 bases respectively, with 6 bases between them. The CDR3 loop spans 11 amino acids.

Here the CDR3 reads CSVEFRADTEAFF. The CDR3 DNA sequence: TGCAGCGTTGAATTCAGGGCGGACACTGAAGCTTTCTTT. V and J are TRBV29-1 and TRBJ1-1; D possibly corresponds to TRBD1 (5 bases). CDR1 and CDR2 from the germline V gene are SQVTM and ANQGSEA. The CDR3 is 13 amino acids. Trimming stripped 2 bases from V and 3 bases from J, with 10 bases between.

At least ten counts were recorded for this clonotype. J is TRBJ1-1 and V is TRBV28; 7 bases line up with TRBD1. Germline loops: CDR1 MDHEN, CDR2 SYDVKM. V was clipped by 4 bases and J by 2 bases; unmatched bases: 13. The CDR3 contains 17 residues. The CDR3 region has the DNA TGTGCCAGCAGTTCTTTACAGGGGTGGATGAAAAACACTGAAGCTTTCTTT. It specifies CASSSLQGWMKNTEAFF.

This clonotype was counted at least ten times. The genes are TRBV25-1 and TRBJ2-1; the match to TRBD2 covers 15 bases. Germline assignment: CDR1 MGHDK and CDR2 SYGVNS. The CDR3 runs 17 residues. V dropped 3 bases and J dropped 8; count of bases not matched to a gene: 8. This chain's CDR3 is CASSDQGLAGGGDEQFF. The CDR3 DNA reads TGTGCCAGCAGTGACCAGGGACTAGCGGGAGGAGGGGATGAGCAGTTCTTC. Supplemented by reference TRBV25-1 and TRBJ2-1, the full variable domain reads EADIYQTPRYLVIGTGKKITLECSQTMGHDKMYWYQQDPGMELHLIHYSYGVNSTEKGDLSSESTVSRIRTEHFPLTLESARPSHTSQYLCASSDQGLAGGGDEQFFGPGTRLTVL.

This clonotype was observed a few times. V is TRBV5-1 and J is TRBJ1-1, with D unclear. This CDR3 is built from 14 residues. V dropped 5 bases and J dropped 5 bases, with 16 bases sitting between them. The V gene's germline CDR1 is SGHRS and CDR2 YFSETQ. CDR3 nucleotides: TGCGCCAGCAGACCTGGCGGGTCGGGGACTGAAGCTTTCTTT. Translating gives CASRPGGSGTEAFF.

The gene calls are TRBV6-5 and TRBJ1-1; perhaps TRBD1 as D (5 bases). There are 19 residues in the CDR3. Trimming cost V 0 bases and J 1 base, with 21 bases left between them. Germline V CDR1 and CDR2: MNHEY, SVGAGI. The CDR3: CASSYSRRFLQGPNTEAFF. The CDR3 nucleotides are TGTGCCAGCAGTTACTCGAGAAGGTTTCTTCAGGGACCGAACACTGAAGCTTTCTTT.

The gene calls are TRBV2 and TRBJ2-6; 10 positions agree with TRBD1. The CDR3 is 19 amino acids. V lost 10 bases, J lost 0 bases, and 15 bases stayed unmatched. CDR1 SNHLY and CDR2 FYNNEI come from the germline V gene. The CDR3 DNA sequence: TGTGCCACTATGAAGACCGCCGGGACAGGGGTCTCTGGGGCCAACGTCCTGACTTTC. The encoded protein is CATMKTAGTGVSGANVLTF.

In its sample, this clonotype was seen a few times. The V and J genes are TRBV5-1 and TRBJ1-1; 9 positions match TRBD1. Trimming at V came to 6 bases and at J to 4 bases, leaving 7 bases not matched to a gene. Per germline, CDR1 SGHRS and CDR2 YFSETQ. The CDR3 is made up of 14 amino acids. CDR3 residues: CASTIRTGVTEAFF. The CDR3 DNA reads TGCGCCAGCACCATTAGGACAGGGGTCACTGAAGCTTTCTTT.

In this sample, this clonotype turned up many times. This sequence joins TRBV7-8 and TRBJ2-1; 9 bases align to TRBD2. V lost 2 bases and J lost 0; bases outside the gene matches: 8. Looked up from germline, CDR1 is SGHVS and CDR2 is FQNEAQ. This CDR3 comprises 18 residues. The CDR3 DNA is TGTGCCAGCAGCTTATATCAGACTAGCGGAAGCTCCTACAATGAGCAGTTCTTC. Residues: CASSLYQTSGSSYNEQFF.

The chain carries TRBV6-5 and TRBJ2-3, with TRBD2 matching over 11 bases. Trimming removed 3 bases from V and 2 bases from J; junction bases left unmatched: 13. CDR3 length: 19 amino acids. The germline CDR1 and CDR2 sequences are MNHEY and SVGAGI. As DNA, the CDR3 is TGTGCCAGCAGTTATAGTACTAGCGGGAGACGGGGGGCCACAGATACGCAGTATTTT. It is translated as CASSYSTSGRRGATDTQYF.

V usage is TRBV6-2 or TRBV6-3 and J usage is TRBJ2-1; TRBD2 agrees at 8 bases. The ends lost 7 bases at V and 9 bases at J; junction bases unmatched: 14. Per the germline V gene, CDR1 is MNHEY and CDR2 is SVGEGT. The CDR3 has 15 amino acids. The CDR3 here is CASTGEAGVGSEQFF. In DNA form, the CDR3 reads TGTGCCAGCACGGGCGAAGCGGGAGTGGGGAGTGAGCAGTTCTTC.

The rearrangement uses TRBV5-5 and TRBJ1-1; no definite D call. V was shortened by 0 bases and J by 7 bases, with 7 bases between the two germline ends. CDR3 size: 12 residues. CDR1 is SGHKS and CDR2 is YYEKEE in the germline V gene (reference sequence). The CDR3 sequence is CASSLGTFEAFF. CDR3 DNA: TGTGCCAGCAGCTTGGGGACGTTTGAAGCTTTCTTT. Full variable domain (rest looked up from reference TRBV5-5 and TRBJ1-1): DAGVTQSPTHLIKTRGQQVTLRCSPISGHKSVSWYQQVLGQGPQFIFQYYEKEERGRGNFPDRFSARQFPNYSSELNVNALLLGDSALYLCASSLGTFEAFFGQGTRLTVV.

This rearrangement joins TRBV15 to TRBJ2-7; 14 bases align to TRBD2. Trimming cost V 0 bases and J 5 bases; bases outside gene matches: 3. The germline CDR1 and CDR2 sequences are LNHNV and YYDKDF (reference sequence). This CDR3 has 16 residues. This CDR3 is CATSREGLAGVHEQYF. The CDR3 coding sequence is TGTGCCACCAGCAGAGAGGGACTAGCGGGAGTCCACGAGCAGTACTTC.

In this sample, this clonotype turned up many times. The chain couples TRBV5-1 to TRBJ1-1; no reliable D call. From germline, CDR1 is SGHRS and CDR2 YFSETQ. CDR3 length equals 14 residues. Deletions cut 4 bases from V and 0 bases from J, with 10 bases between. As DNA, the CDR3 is TGCGCCAGCAGCCCGATCGGACTGAACACTGAAGCTTTCTTT. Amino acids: CASSPIGLNTEAFF.

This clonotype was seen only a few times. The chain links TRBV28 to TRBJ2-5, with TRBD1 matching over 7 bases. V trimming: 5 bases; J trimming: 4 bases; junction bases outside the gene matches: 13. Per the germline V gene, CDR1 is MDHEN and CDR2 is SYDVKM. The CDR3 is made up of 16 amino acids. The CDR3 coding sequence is TGTGCCAGCAGTACATCGCAAGGGGGCTGGGGAGAGACCCAGTACTTC. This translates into CASSTSQGGWGETQYF.